Described below is a single T cell receptor beta chain sequence and its context. These data originate in a study of PD-1 blockade in classical Hodgkin lymphoma. Sequencing was performed with immunoSEQ multiplex PCR; in TCRdb, only in-frame clones are kept and a portion is missing. The sample holds about 24,000 clones, around 68% seen once. The time point denotes: cycle 4 day 1 (C4D1), after six to seven weeks of nivolumab. Every one of the patients relapsed after autologous stem cell transplantation (brentuximab vedotin exposure was variable). Trimming stripped 3 bases from V and 7 bases from J, with 16 bases between. The CDR3 totals 15 residues. CDR1 is MNHEY and CDR2 is SMNVEV in the germline V gene (reference sequence).

The chain is built from TRBV27 and TRBJ2-1, with a possible D match to TRBD1 (5 bases). The material sequenced was peripheral blood mononuclear cells (PBMCs), taken before the fourth cycle of nivolumab. This receptor was taken from a human donor with classical Hodgkin lymphoma. This chain's CDR3 is CASSLTPGAENEQFF. The CDR3 DNA is TGTGCCAGCAGTTTGACCCCTGGGGCGGAAAATGAGCAGTTCTTC.